This is a list of T cell receptor beta chains from one sample in a study of blood T cell dynamics during melanoma immunotherapy. Sequencing used immunoSEQ multiplex PCR; TCRdb keeps in-frame clones, though not all of them. Seen here are about 12,000 clones, approximately 90% observed once, and the top ten hold less than 5%. The input for sequencing was blood, taken from a patient treated with checkpoint blockade. The receptors here all came from a human donor with melanoma. The CDR3 runs from the conserved cysteine through the conserved F or W. A D gene is named only where the DNA matches it firmly. Expanded clones are given a class, and other clones once, few, many or no size at all.

clone_size: NA
v_call: TRBV5-1
j_call: TRBJ2-5
d_call: TRBD1
cdr3_nt: TGCGCCAGCAGCCCCAGGGGACAGGGGGGGGAGACCCAGTACTTC
cdr3_aa: CASSPRGQGGETQYF

clone_size: NA
v_call: TRBV27
j_call: TRBJ2-1
d_call: TRBD2
cdr3_nt: TGTGCCAGCAATAGGCTAGCGGGGGGTTACTACAATGAGCAGTTCTTC
cdr3_aa: CASNRLAGGYYNEQFF

clone_size: NA
v_call: TRBV11-2
j_call: TRBJ2-3
d_call: TRBD2
cdr3_nt: TGTGCCAGCAGCCCCCCTCGGCGGGGCGGGGGGCTCACAGATACGCAGTATTTT
cdr3_aa: CASSPPRRGGGLTDTQYF

clone_size: NA
v_call: TRBV7-6
j_call: TRBJ1-2
d_call: TRBD1
cdr3_nt: TGTGCCAGCAGCTTGGAAGGACAGGGAAACTATGGCTACACCTTC
cdr3_aa: CASSLEGQGNYGYTF

clone_size: large
v_call: TRBV7-2
j_call: TRBJ2-7
d_call: TRBD2
cdr3_nt: TGTGCCAGCAGCGGATGGGGACTAGCGGGATCCTACGAGCAGTACTTC
cdr3_aa: CASSGWGLAGSYEQYF

clone_size: NA
v_call: TRBV5-6
j_call: TRBJ2-1
d_call: NA
cdr3_nt: TGTGCCAGCGGGCTGGGGTACGGAGAGCAGTTCTTC
cdr3_aa: CASGLGYGEQFF

clone_size: NA
v_call: TRBV4-2
j_call: TRBJ2-1
d_call: TRBD2
cdr3_nt: TGTGCCAGCAGCCAAGAGAGCGGGGACTACAATGAGCAGTTCTTC
cdr3_aa: CASSQESGDYNEQFF

clone_size: NA
v_call: TRBV29-1
j_call: TRBJ2-1
d_call: NA
cdr3_nt: TGCAGCGTTGAAGTGAATAGCGGAGCCAACTCCTACAATGAGCAGTTCTTC
cdr3_aa: CSVEVNSGANSYNEQFF

clone_size: once
v_call: TRBV20-1
j_call: TRBJ2-7
d_call: NA
cdr3_nt: TGCAGTGCTAGAACAGTCGGCGAGCAGTACTTC
cdr3_aa: CSARTVGEQYF

clone_size: few
v_call: TRBV4-1
j_call: TRBJ1-3
d_call: NA
cdr3_nt: TGCGCCAGCAGCCAAAGAGGGGCGGGAAACACCATATATTTT
cdr3_aa: CASSQRGAGNTIYF

clone_size: NA
v_call: TRBV27
j_call: TRBJ1-3
d_call: NA
cdr3_nt: TGTGCCAGCAGGTCCTCTGGAAACACCATATATTTT
cdr3_aa: CASRSSGNTIYF